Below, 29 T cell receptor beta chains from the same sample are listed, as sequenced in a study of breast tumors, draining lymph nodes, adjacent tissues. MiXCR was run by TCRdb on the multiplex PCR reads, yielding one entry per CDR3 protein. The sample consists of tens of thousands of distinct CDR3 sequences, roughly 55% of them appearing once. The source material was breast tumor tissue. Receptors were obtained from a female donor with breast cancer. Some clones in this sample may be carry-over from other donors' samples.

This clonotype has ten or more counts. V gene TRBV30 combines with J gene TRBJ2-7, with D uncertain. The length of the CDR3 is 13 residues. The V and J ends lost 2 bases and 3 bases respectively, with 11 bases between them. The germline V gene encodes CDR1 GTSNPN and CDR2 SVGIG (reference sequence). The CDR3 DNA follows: TGTGCCTGGAGTCCCCTCGGCGGCTACGAGCAGTACTTC. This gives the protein CAWSPLGGYEQYF.

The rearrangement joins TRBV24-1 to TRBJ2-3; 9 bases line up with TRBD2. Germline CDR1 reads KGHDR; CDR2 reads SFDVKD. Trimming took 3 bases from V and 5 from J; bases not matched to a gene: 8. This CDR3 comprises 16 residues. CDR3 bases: TGTGCCACCAGTGATAGATTAGCGGGAGCCCGAGATACGCAGTATTTT. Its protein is CATSDRLAGARDTQYF.

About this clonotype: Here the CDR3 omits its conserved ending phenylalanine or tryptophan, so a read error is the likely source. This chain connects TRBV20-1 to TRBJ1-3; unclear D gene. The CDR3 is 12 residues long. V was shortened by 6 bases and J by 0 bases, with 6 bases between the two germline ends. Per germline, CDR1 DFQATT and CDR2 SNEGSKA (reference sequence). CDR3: CSAEGSGNTIYI. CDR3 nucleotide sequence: TGCAGTGCCGAGGGCTCTGGAAACACCATATATATT.

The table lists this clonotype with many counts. CDR3 sequence: CAIRGQGTYEQYF. In DNA form, the CDR3 reads TGTGCCATCCGCGGACAGGGCACCTACGAGCAGTACTTC. The chain recombines TRBV10-3 with TRBJ2-7; 8 nucleotides line up with TRBD1. The V gene end was trimmed by 8 bases and the J gene end by 2 bases; junction bases not matched to a gene: 5. There are 13 residues in the CDR3. The V gene's germline CDR1 is ENHRY and CDR2 SYGVKD.

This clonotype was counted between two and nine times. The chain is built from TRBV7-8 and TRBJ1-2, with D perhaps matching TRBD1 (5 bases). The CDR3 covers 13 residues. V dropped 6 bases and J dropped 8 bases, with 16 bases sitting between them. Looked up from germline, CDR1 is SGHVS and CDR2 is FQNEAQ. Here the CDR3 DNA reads TGTGCCAGCAGTGATTCAGGGTGGAGGGGCTACACCTTC. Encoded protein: CASSDSGWRGYTF.

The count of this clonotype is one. DNA of the CDR3: TGTGCCAGCAGTTACGGGGACAGGGGACAGCCCCAGCATTTT. Amino acid sequence: CASSYGDRGQPQHF. This chain joins TRBV6-6 and TRBJ1-5; TRBD1 matches 10 bases. This CDR3 has 14 amino acids. V gave up 2 bases and J gave up 7 bases; unmatched junction bases: 2. Germline-derived CDR1 and CDR2 are MNHNY and SVGAGI (reference sequence).

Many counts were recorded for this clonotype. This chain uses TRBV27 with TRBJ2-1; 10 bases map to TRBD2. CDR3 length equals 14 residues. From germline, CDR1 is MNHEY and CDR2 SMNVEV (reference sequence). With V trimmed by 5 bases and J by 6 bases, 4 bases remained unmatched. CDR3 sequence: CASSHASGSNEQFF. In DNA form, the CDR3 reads TGTGCCAGCAGTCACGCTAGCGGGAGCAATGAGCAGTTCTTC.

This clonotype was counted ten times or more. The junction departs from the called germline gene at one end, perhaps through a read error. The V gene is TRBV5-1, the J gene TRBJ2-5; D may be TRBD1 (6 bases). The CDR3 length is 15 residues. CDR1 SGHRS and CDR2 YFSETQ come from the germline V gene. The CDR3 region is CASSLGRTDHETQYF. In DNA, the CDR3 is TGCGCCAGCAGCTTGGGGCGGACAGACCACGAGACCCAGTACTTC.

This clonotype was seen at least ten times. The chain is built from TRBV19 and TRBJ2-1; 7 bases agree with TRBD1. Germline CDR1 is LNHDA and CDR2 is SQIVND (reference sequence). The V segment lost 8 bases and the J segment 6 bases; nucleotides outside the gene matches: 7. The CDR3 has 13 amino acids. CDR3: CASGHRGANEQFF. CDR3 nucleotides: TGTGCCAGTGGGCACAGGGGAGCCAATGAGCAGTTCTTC.

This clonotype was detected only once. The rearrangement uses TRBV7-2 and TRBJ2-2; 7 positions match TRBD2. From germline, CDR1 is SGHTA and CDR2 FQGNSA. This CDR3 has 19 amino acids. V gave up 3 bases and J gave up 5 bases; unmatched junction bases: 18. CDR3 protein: CASSFVVGGGGLLTGELFF. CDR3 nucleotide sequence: TGTGCCAGCAGCTTTGTTGTTGGTGGGGGGGGTCTTTTGACCGGGGAGCTGTTTTTT.

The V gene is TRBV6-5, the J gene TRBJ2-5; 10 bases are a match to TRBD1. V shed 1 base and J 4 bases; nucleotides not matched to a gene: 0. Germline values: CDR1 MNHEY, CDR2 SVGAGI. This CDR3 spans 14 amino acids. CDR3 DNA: TGTGCCAGCAGTTACTGGACAGGGGGAGAGACCCAGTACTTC. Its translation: CASSYWTGGETQYF.

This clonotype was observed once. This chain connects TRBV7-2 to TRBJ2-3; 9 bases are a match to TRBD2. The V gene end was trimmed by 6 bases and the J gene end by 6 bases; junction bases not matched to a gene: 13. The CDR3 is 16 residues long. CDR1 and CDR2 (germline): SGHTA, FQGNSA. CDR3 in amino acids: CASSPLGGLAGDTQYF. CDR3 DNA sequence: TGTGCCAGCAGTCCTCTGGGGGGACTAGCAGGGGATACGCAGTATTTT.

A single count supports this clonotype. CDR3 amino acids: CASSQLDGYEQYF. CDR3 coding DNA: TGCGCCAGCAGCCAGTTAGACGGCTACGAGCAGTACTTC. The rearrangement links TRBV5-1 to TRBJ2-7; D gene ambiguous. Per the germline V gene, CDR1 is SGHRS and CDR2 is YFSETQ. This CDR3 has 13 residues. Trimming removed 4 bases from V and 3 bases from J, with 11 bases in between. The full variable domain, its missing parts supplied by reference TRBV5-1 and TRBJ2-7, is KAGVTQTPRYLIKTRGQQVTLSCSPISGHRSVSWYQQTPGQGLQFLFEYFSETQRNKGNFPGRFSGRQFSNSRSEMNVSTLELGDSALYLCASSQLDGYEQYFGPGTRLTVT.

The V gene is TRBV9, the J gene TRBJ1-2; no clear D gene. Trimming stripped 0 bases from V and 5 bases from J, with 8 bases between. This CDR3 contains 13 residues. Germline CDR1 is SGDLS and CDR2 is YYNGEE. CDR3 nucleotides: TGTGCCAGCAGCGTAGACGGGAATTATGGCTACACCTTC. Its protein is CASSVDGNYGYTF.

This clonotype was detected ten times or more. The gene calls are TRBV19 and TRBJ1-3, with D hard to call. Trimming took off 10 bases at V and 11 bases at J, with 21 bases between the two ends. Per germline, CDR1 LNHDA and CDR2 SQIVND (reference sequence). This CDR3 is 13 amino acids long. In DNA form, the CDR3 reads TGTGCCACCGGGGTGGAGGGTCGGTCGGCCATATATTTT. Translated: CATGVEGRSAIYF.

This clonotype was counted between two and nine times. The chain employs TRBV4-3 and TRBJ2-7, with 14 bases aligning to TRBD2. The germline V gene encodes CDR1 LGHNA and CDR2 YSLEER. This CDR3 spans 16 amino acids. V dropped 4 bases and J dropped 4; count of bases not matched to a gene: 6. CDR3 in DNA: TGCGCCAGCAGCCTTGGACTAGCGGGGGGAGGATACGAGCAGTACTTC. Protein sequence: CASSLGLAGGGYEQYF.

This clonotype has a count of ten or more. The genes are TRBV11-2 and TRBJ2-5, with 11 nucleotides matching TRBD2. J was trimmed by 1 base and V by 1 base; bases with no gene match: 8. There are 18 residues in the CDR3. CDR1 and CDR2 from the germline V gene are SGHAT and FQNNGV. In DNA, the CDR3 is TGTGCCAGCAGCTTAGTTCCCCACCTAGCGGGAGGCCAAGAGACCCAGTACTTC. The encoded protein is CASSLVPHLAGGQETQYF.

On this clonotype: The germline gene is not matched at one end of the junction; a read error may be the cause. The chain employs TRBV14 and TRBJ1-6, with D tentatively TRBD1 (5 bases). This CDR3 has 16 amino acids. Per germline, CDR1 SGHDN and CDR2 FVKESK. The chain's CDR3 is CASSPGTSGGHLPPHF. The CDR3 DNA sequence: TGTGCCAGCAGCCCTGGGACTAGCGGCGGGCATCTCCCCCCCCACTTT.

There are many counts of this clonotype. CDR3 amino acids: CASSSLAGGRETQYF. In DNA form, the CDR3 reads TGTGCCAGCAGCTCTCTAGCGGGAGGGCGTGAGACCCAGTACTTC. The genes are TRBV7-9 and TRBJ2-5; TRBD2 matches 12 bases. CDR1 is SEHNR, CDR2 FQNEAQ, per germline (reference sequence). The junction had 5 bases not matched to a gene; V was cut back by 4 bases and J by 5 bases. The CDR3 spans 15 residues.

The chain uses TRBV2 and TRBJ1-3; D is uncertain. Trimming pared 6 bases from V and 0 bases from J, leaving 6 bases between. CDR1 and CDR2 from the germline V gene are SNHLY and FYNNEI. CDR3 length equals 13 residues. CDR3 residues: CASSQASGNTIYF. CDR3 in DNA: TGTGCCAGCAGCCAGGCCTCTGGAAACACCATATATTTT.

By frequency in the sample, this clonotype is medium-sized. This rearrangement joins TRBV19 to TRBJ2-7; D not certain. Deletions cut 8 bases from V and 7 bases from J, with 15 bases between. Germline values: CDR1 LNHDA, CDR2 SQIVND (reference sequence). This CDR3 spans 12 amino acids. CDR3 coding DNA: TGTGCCAGTTCGTTTCCAGTTGGAGAGCAGTACTTC. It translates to CASSFPVGEQYF.

The CDR3 bases are TGTGCCAGCAGTTTAGGGGACAGGGTCTATAATGAGCAGTTCTTC. This sequence encodes CASSLGDRVYNEQFF. This rearrangement joins TRBV12-3 or TRBV12-4 to TRBJ2-1; 9 bases line up with TRBD1. The CDR3 is 15 residues long. The junction had 5 bases not matched to a gene; V was cut back by 1 base and J by 7 bases.

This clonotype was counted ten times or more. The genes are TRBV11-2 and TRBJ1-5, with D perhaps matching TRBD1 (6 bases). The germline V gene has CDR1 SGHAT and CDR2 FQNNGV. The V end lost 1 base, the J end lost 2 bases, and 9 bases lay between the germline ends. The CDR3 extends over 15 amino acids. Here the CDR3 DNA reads TGTGCCAGCAGCTTAGTGGCAGGGGGCAATCAGCCCCAGCATTTT. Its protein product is CASSLVAGGNQPQHF.

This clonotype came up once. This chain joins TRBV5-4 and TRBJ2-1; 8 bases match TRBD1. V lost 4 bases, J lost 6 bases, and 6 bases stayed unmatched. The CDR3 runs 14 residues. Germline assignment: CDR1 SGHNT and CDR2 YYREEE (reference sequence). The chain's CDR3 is CASSPGTGRNEQFF. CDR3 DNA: TGTGCCAGCAGCCCGGGGACAGGACGCAATGAGCAGTTCTTC.

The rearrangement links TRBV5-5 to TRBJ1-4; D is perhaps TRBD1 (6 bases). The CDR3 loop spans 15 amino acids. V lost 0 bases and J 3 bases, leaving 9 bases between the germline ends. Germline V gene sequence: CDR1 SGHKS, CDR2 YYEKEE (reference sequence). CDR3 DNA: TGTGCCAGCAGCTTGGGACAGGCCTCTAATGAAAAACTGTTTTTT. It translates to CASSLGQASNEKLFF.

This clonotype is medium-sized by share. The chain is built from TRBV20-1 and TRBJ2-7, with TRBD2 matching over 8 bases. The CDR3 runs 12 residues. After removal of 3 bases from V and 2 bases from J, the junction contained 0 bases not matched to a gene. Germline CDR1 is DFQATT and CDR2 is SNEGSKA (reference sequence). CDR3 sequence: CSASGRAYEQYF. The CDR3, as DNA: TGCAGTGCTAGCGGGAGGGCCTACGAGCAGTACTTC.

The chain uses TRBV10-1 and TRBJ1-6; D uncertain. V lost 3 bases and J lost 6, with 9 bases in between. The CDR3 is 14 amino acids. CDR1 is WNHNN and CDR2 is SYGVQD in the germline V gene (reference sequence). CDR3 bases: TGCGCCAGCAGTGAAATGGGGTTTAATTCACCCCTCCACTTT. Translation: CASSEMGFNSPLHF.

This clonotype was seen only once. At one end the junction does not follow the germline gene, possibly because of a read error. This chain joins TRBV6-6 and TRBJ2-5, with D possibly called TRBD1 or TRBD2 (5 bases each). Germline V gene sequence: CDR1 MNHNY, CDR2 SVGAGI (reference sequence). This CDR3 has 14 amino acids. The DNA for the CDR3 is TGTGCCAGCAGTTACTCCGGCAGCCAAGGGACCGAGTACTTC. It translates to CASSYSGSQGTEYF.

The chain's CDR3 is CASRSGQGDTEAFF. The CDR3 DNA reads TGTGCCAGCAGATCTGGACAGGGTGACACTGAAGCTTTCTTT. V is TRBV2 and J is TRBJ1-1, with 8 bases aligning to TRBD1. After removal of 6 bases from V and 3 bases from J, the junction contained 6 bases not matched to a gene. Germline loops: CDR1 SNHLY, CDR2 FYNNEI. CDR3 length: 14 residues.